These 14 T cell receptor beta chains came from one sample sequenced in a study of T cell responses to AZD1222 COVID-19 vaccine. Method: immunoSEQ multiplex PCR; TCRdb's copy keeps in-frame clones and lacks some. The repertoire holds 100,000 to 150,000 clones, with about nine tenths as singletons. This specimen was peripheral blood, taken 28 days after the second AZD1222 dose. The receptors stem from an adult who received the AZD1222 COVID-19 vaccine.

The chain recombines TRBV6-6 with TRBJ1-5; tentatively, D is TRBD1 (6 bases). Trimming left V 1 base short and J 5 bases short, with 12 bases between. This CDR3 is built from 15 residues. From germline, CDR1 is MNHNY and CDR2 SVGAGI (reference sequence). In nucleotides, the CDR3 is TGTGCCAGCAGTTACTTACAGGGCGGGGATCAGCCCCAGCATTTT. It is translated as CASSYLQGGDQPQHF.

The chain carries TRBV24-1 and TRBJ2-1, with TRBD2 matching over 9 bases. This CDR3 has 15 amino acids. V was clipped by 5 bases and J by 4 bases; unmatched bases: 5. Per the germline V gene, CDR1 is KGHDR and CDR2 is SFDVKD. This chain's CDR3 is CATSGVAGGYNEQFF. In DNA, the CDR3 is TGTGCCACCAGTGGGGTCGCGGGAGGGTACAATGAGCAGTTCTTC.

This rearrangement joins TRBV12-5 to TRBJ2-7, with 12 bases matching TRBD1. The trim removed 4 bases at V and 9 bases at J, leaving 7 bases unmatched. CDR3 length equals 14 residues. Looked up from germline, CDR1 is LGHNT and CDR2 is FRNRAP. In nucleotides, the CDR3 is TGTGCTAGTGGTTCCGGGACAGGGGGCTCTAGGCAGTACTTC. Translated, it gives CASGSGTGGSRQYF.

This rearrangement joins TRBV28 to TRBJ1-5; D unclear. The CDR3 length is 13 residues. V was trimmed by 6 bases and J by 15 bases, leaving 21 bases between them. CDR1 and CDR2 from the germline V gene are MDHEN and SYDVKM. CDR3 sequence reads: CASSPPGVRSPHF. CDR3 DNA sequence: TGTGCCAGCAGCCCCCCCGGGGTTAGGTCTCCGCATTTT.

This clone is a singleton in its sample. The chain combines TRBV24-1 with TRBJ2-2; 7 bases map to TRBD1. V gave up 9 bases and J gave up 6 bases; unmatched junction bases: 3. In germline, CDR1 is KGHDR, CDR2 SFDVKD. The CDR3 runs to 12 residues. This CDR3 reads CATSRGPGELFF. The DNA for the CDR3 is TGTGCCACCTCAAGGGGGCCCGGGGAGCTGTTTTTT.

This chain uses TRBV9 with TRBJ2-2; TRBD2 matches at 9 bases. The length of the CDR3 is 14 residues. Losses at the gene ends were 9 bases for V and 0 bases for J; bases not matched to a gene: 3. From germline, CDR1 is SGDLS and CDR2 YYNGEE. CDR3 nucleotide sequence: TGTGCCACCTCTAGCGGGGCGAACACCGGGGAGCTGTTTTTT. Its protein is CATSSGANTGELFF. Supplemented by reference TRBV9 and TRBJ2-2, the full variable domain reads DSGVTQTPKHLITATGQRVTLRCSPRSGDLSVYWYQQSLDQGLQFLIQYYNGEERAKGNILERFSAQQFPDLHSELNLSSLELGDSALYFCATSSGANTGELFFGEGSRLTVL.

The genes are TRBV4-2 and TRBJ2-7; TRBD1 agrees at 10 bases. V gave up 4 bases and J gave up 2 bases; unmatched junction bases: 5. Germline CDR1 LGHNA, CDR2 YNFKEQ. The CDR3 is 15 residues long. CDR3 DNA: TGTGCCAGCAGCCCCGCTGGGACAGGGGCCTACGAGCAGTACTTC. It codes for CASSPAGTGAYEQYF.

CDR3 nucleotides: TGTGCCAGCAGTTACTCGAAAATCCGGGGCACTGAAGCTTTCTTT. Translating it yields CASSYSKIRGTEAFF. The chain combines TRBV6-5 with TRBJ1-1; no reliable D call. V shed 0 bases and J shed 4 bases, with 12 bases lying between them. CDR1 and CDR2 from the germline V gene are MNHEY and SVGAGI. The CDR3 runs 15 residues.

This chain connects TRBV29-1 to TRBJ2-7, with 13 nucleotides matching TRBD2. The CDR3 runs 14 residues. Germline V gives CDR1 SQVTM, CDR2 ANQGSEA. Losses at the gene ends were 4 bases for V and 4 bases for J; bases not matched to a gene: 4. In DNA, the CDR3 is TGCAGCGTTGCGAGGACTAGCGGGAGTTACGAGCAGTACTTC. It yields the protein CSVARTSGSYEQYF.

This sequence joins TRBV9 and TRBJ2-6, with 9 bases that match TRBD1. CDR1 and CDR2 (germline): SGDLS, YYNGEE. CDR3 length: 16 amino acids. With 0 bases clipped from V and 4 bases from J, the junction kept 2 bases outside the gene matches. CDR3 protein: CASSVEGQGGANVLTF. In DNA, the CDR3 is TGTGCCAGCAGCGTAGAGGGACAGGGAGGGGCCAACGTCCTGACTTTC.

This rearrangement joins TRBV7-2 to TRBJ2-1; D possibly matches TRBD1 or TRBD2 (5 bases each). The germline V gene encodes CDR1 SGHTA and CDR2 FQGNSA. This CDR3 has 13 residues. V gave up 3 bases and J gave up 11 bases, with 14 bases separating them. This chain's CDR3 is CASSFHEGRKQFF. The CDR3 nucleotides read TGTGCCAGCAGCTTCCACGAGGGACGTAAGCAGTTCTTC.

DNA for the CDR3: TGTGCCAGCAGTGACTCGCGGCAGGGGAACAATGAGCAGTTCTTC. Its translation is CASSDSRQGNNEQFF. This rearrangement joins TRBV6-4 to TRBJ2-1, with D possibly TRBD1 on 6 matching bases. The CDR3 totals 15 residues. V dropped 0 bases and J dropped 5 bases, with 11 bases sitting between them. Germline lookup yields CDR1 MRHNA and CDR2 SNTAGT.

This clone came up once. The sample carries other DNA sequences with the same CDR3. The chain links TRBV9 to TRBJ2-3; D might be TRBD2 (5 bases). Germline lookup yields CDR1 SGDLS and CDR2 YYNGEE. Deletions cut 3 bases from V and 4 bases from J, with 12 bases between. The CDR3 is 14 residues long. Here the CDR3 reads CASSASGKADTQYF. The CDR3 DNA is TGTGCCAGCAGCGCCTCCGGGAAGGCAGATACGCAGTATTTT.

The chain couples TRBV7-3 to TRBJ2-5; D is ambiguous. From germline, CDR1 is SGHTA and CDR2 FQGTGA. Trimming took 2 bases from V and 0 from J, leaving 7 bases between them. The CDR3 runs to 14 residues. CDR3 in DNA: TGTGCCAGCAGCTTAGACGGACACCAAGAGACCCAGTACTTC. As protein: CASSLDGHQETQYF. The full variable domain, its missing parts supplied by reference TRBV7-3 and TRBJ2-5, is GAGVSQTPSNKVTEKGKYVELRCDPISGHTALYWYRQSLGQGPEFLIYFQGTGAADDSGLPNDRFFAVRPEGSVSTLKIQRTERGDSAVYLCASSLDGHQETQYFGPGTRLLVL.